What follows is one TCR beta chain and its context. Assay used: immunoSEQ multiplex PCR; TCRdb lists only in-frame clones, some missing. Here the sample spans just under 65,000 clones, about 80% being singletons. These data come from a study of blood T cell repertoires in COVID-19. Study-wide context: Collection of acute and convalescent COVID-19 samples took place in the United States, Italy and Spain. The cDNA or gDNA used as material had been derived from T cells, B-cell-depleted T cells, or PBMCs.

Trimming shortened V by 4 bases and J by 5 bases, and 20 bases separated the two germline ends. Germline V lookup: CDR1 SGHVS, CDR2 FQNEAQ. This CDR3 comprises 16 residues. This receptor was obtained from a woman of 80 years or more with acute or convalescent COVID-19. V usage is TRBV7-8 and J usage is TRBJ2-5, with D possibly matching TRBD2 (6 bases). Sequencing was done on a sample of peripheral blood. Here the CDR3 reads CASSSHILATEETQYF. The CDR3 bases are TGTGCCAGCAGCTCTCATATACTAGCCACAGAGGAGACCCAGTACTTC.